This T cell receptor (beta chain) was observed in a study of cytomegalovirus exposure and HLA in healthy donors. Although they were nominally healthy when sampled, donors likely had unrecorded immune exposures. Amplification used 60 Vbeta primers and 13 Jbeta primers. Only in-frame clones appear in the TCRdb table, and some are missing; sequencing was by immunoSEQ multiplex PCR. The data show approximately 220,000 clones, with over 65% seen just once and under 0.8% held by the top ten. Germline V lookup: CDR1 PRHDT, CDR2 FYEKMQ (reference sequence). With 0 bases clipped from V and 2 bases from J, the junction kept 3 bases outside the gene matches. The CDR3 runs 16 residues.

V usage is TRBV13 and J usage is TRBJ2-3, with TRBD1 matching over 9 bases. The sample consisted of PBMCs. This clonotype was obtained from a young man in good health and CMV-seronegative. This chain's CDR3 is CASSLGGQGPTDTQYF. DNA of the CDR3: TGTGCCAGCAGCTTAGGGGGACAGGGTCCCACAGATACGCAGTATTTT.